Each of the 16 T cell receptor beta chains below was sequenced from the same sample in a study of T cells after yellow fever vaccination. TCRdb fed the 5' RACE reads into MiXCR, producing one record per CDR3 protein. Here the sample spans 150,000 to 200,000 distinct CDR3 sequences, around 7.2% being singletons. The input for sequencing was CD4+ T cells sorted from PBMCs, taken 4 to 5 days after the first yellow fever vaccination. These receptor sequences come from a man aged 18 to 30 who received the YFV17D yellow fever vaccine.

J is TRBJ2-7 and V is TRBV28; either TRBD1 or TRBD2 may supply D (5 bases each). V was cut by 3 bases and J by 0 bases, with 12 bases left in between. The CDR3 length is 15 residues. In germline, CDR1 is MDHEN, CDR2 SYDVKM. The CDR3 region has the DNA TGTGCCAGCAGTTTTGCGCCGGGACCCTCCTACGAGCAGTACGTC. It translates to CASSFAPGPSYEQYV.

This clonotype was counted only a few times. The chain joins TRBV6-5 to TRBJ2-7; 7 bases fit TRBD1. The CDR3 is 13 amino acids. After removal of 2 bases from V and 6 bases from J, the junction contained 4 bases not matched to a gene. Per germline, CDR1 MNHEY and CDR2 SVGAGI. CDR3 amino acids: CASSYAQGREQYV. The CDR3, as DNA: TGTGCCAGCAGTTACGCACAGGGGCGCGAGCAGTACGTC.

This clonotype was counted a few times. V usage is TRBV6-1 and J usage is TRBJ2-7, with TRBD1 matching over 9 bases. CDR1 is MNHNS and CDR2 is SASEGT in the germline V gene. The CDR3 length is 14 residues. V lost 7 bases, J lost 3 bases, and 7 bases stayed unmatched. The DNA for the CDR3 is TGTGCCAGCACCCGGGGACAGGGCAACTACGAGCAGTACGTC. As protein: CASTRGQGNYEQYV.

This clonotype has at least ten counts. This chain joins TRBV6-1 and TRBJ2-6; the match to TRBD1 covers 7 bases. The V gene's germline CDR1 is MNHNS and CDR2 SASEGT. V trimming: 6 bases; J trimming: 1 base; junction bases outside the gene matches: 9. CDR3 length equals 17 residues. The CDR3 bases are TGTGCCAGCAGCCTTGGACAGGTTCTTTCTGGGGCCAACGTCCTGACTTTC. Its protein is CASSLGQVLSGANVLTF.

This clonotype was counted a single time. With a much larger clone just one base away, this may be a read error. The V call is TRBV28, the J call TRBJ2-1; weak D call: TRBD2 (5 bases). Per the germline V gene, CDR1 is MDHEN and CDR2 is SYDVKM. This CDR3 is built from 14 residues. V shed 6 bases and J shed 7 bases, with 16 bases lying between them. The CDR3 nucleotides are TGTGCCAGCAGCCCCCGGGTGCGCGGGAATGAGCAGTTCTTC. It specifies CASSPRVRGNEQFF. Looking up the rest from reference TRBV28 and TRBJ2-1 gives the full variable domain: DVKVTQSSRYLVKRTGEKVFLECVQDMDHENMFWYRQDPGLGLRLIYFSYDVKMKEKGDIPEGYSVSREKKERFSLILESASTNQTSMYLCASSPRVRGNEQFFGPGTRLTVL.

The table lists this clonotype with a few counts. This chain joins TRBV7-2 and TRBJ2-6; 7 positions agree with TRBD2. After removal of 6 bases from V and 5 bases from J, the junction contained 7 bases not matched to a gene. CDR3 length: 15 residues. Germline V gene data show CDR1 as SGHTA and CDR2 as FQGNSA. CDR3 DNA sequence: TGTGCCAGCAGTCCCCCCGGGAGGTGGGCCAACGTCCTGACTTTC. It specifies CASSPPGRWANVLTF.

This chain's CDR3 is CASSQTPGGYEQFF. For the CDR3, the DNA is TGTGCCAGCAGTCAAACTCCAGGTGGCTATGAGCAGTTCTTC. The chain carries TRBV7-2 and TRBJ2-1; D remains ambiguous. V lost 6 bases, J lost 8 bases, and 17 bases lay in between. The CDR3 has 14 residues. Germline assignment: CDR1 SGHTA and CDR2 FQGNSA.

This clonotype occurred many times. This sequence joins TRBV20-1 and TRBJ1-1, with 7 bases fitting TRBD1. The CDR3 extends over 12 amino acids. Per germline, CDR1 DFQATT and CDR2 SNEGSKA (reference sequence). V lost 6 bases and J lost 6; bases outside the gene matches: 7. CDR3: CSAGKGTAEAFF. CDR3 nucleotides: TGCAGTGCCGGAAAAGGGACAGCTGAAGCTTTCTTT.

This clonotype was recorded at least ten times. The chain has TRBV29-1 and TRBJ1-4; tentatively, D is TRBD1 (6 bases). The germline V gene has CDR1 SQVTM and CDR2 ANQGSEA. This CDR3 has 14 residues. Trimming left V 7 bases short and J 2 bases short, with 14 bases between. The CDR3 coding sequence is TGCAGCGGTACCCTGCAGGGGACTAATGAAAAACTGTTTTTT. Protein product: CSGTLQGTNEKLFF.

This clonotype was observed many times. The gene calls are TRBV20-1 and TRBJ2-7, with D perhaps TRBD1 (5 bases). Germline lookup yields CDR1 DFQATT and CDR2 SNEGSKA (reference sequence). The V and J ends lost 3 bases and 6 bases respectively, with 15 bases between them. The CDR3 length is 13 residues. In DNA, the CDR3 is TGCAGTGCTAGCGCGGACACCTTTTCCGAGCAGTACGTC. Translation gives CSASADTFSEQYV.

There are a few counts of this clonotype. The CDR3 coding sequence is TGCGCCAGCAGCCAAGATGGCCCTCCCGCAACTAATGAAAAACTGTTTTTT. It specifies CASSQDGPPATNEKLFF. This chain uses TRBV4-1 with TRBJ1-4, with unresolved D. Germline V gene lookup returns CDR1 MGHRA and CDR2 YSYEKL. This CDR3 has 17 residues. Trimming pared 0 bases from V and 0 bases from J, leaving 11 bases between.

In its sample, this clonotype was seen many times. V gene TRBV14 combines with J gene TRBJ2-1; TRBD2 matches at 8 bases. This CDR3 has 15 residues. Germline trimming cut 1 base from V and 9 bases from J; bases unmatched to any gene: 8. From germline, CDR1 is SGHDN and CDR2 FVKESK. DNA for the CDR3: TGTGCCAGCAGCCAAGTCGGGGGGGCCCCGGGTGAGCAGTTCTTC. Translated: CASSQVGGAPGEQFF.

This chain links TRBV7-2 with TRBJ2-1; TRBD2 matches 15 bases. This CDR3 contains 18 residues. Germline V gives CDR1 SGHTA, CDR2 FQGNSA. With V trimmed by 0 bases and J by 7 bases, 7 bases remained unmatched. DNA for the CDR3: TGTGCCAGCAGCTTAGCACCCGGACTAGCGGGGGGGAGGAATGAGCAGTTCTTC. It codes for CASSLAPGLAGGRNEQFF.

This clonotype was observed a few times. The chain carries TRBV27 and TRBJ1-5, with a weak D call TRBD1 (5 bases). The CDR3 contains 15 residues. V was clipped by 4 bases and J by 1 base, with 11 bases between them. Germline CDR1 reads MNHEY; CDR2 reads SMNVEV (reference sequence). In DNA form, the CDR3 reads TGTGCCAGCAGTTACGGGGCATCGAGCAATCAGCCCCAGCATTTT. It encodes CASSYGASSNQPQHF.

Concerning this clonotype itself: This may stem from a read error, because a much larger clone lies one nucleotide away. The rearrangement links TRBV12-3 or TRBV12-4 to TRBJ1-2, with D perhaps TRBD1 (5 bases). The CDR3 has 12 residues. V lost 5 bases, J lost 7 bases, and 11 bases lay in between. The CDR3 region is CASSGGSGGYTF. For the CDR3, the DNA is TGTGCCAGCAGTGGGGGGTCCGGTGGCTACACCTTC.

This clonotype has ten or more counts. In nucleotides, the CDR3 is TGCGCCAGCAGCCCGGGACGGGACAATGAGCAGTTCTTC. As protein: CASSPGRDNEQFF. V is TRBV5-1 and J is TRBJ2-1; D may correspond to TRBD1 or TRBD2 (5 bases each). V gave up 4 bases and J gave up 5 bases, with 10 bases separating them. Germline CDR1 SGHRS, CDR2 YFSETQ. This CDR3 is 13 amino acids long.